Presented here are 9 T cell receptor beta chains from one specimen sequenced in a study of technical replicates of blood from a few donors. Libraries were prepared by immunoSEQ multiplex PCR; TCRdb keeps only in-frame clonotypes and omits some of them. The data contain tens of thousands of clones, over 95% of them singletons. The source material was T cells isolated from PBMCs. The receptors stem from a human donor in good health.

The J gene is TRBJ2-1, the V gene TRBV10-3; TRBD2 matches at 7 bases. The CDR3 is 14 amino acids. Germline assignment: CDR1 ENHRY and CDR2 SYGVKD. V shed 4 bases, J shed 5 bases, and the junction held 5 bases outside the gene matches. This CDR3 reads CAISALGGDNEQFF. The CDR3 DNA reads TGTGCCATCAGTGCCCTTGGGGGGGACAATGAGCAGTTCTTC.

The chain combines TRBV27 with TRBJ2-5; no reliable D call. CDR1 is MNHEY and CDR2 is SMNVEV in the germline V gene (reference sequence). There are 12 residues in the CDR3. V gave up 5 bases and J gave up 5 bases, with 9 bases separating them. This CDR3 is CASSPRRETQYF. DNA for the CDR3: TGTGCCAGCAGTCCAAGGCGGGAGACCCAGTACTTC.

The chain joins TRBV9 to TRBJ2-7; D is perhaps TRBD1 (5 bases). Germline CDR1 SGDLS, CDR2 YYNGEE. The V end lost 4 bases, the J end lost 5 bases, and 13 bases lay between the germline ends. This CDR3 region has 13 residues. CDR3 coding DNA: TGTGCCAGCAGCTCCCTCCTACAGGACGAGCAGTACTTC. Residues: CASSSLLQDEQYF.

The J gene is TRBJ1-2, the V gene TRBV5-4, with 7 bases fitting TRBD1. Germline loops: CDR1 SGHNT, CDR2 YYREEE (reference sequence). The CDR3 covers 13 residues. After removal of 5 bases from V and 5 bases from J, the junction contained 6 bases not matched to a gene. CDR3 sequence: CASSPGTVYGYTF. The CDR3 DNA sequence: TGTGCCAGCAGTCCGGGGACAGTGTATGGCTACACCTTC. The entire variable domain, with the rest obtained from reference TRBV5-4 and TRBJ1-2, is as follows: ETGVTQSPTHLIKTRGQQVTLRCSSQSGHNTVSWYQQALGQGPQFIFQYYREEENGRGNFPPRFSGLQFPNYSSELNVNALELDDSALYLCASSPGTVYGYTFGSGTRLTVV.

The chain has TRBV18 and TRBJ2-5, with D perhaps TRBD2 (7 bases). The germline V gene has CDR1 KGHSH and CDR2 LQKENI. CDR3 length: 14 amino acids. The V and J ends lost 2 bases and 3 bases respectively, with 10 bases between them. CDR3 protein: CASSPIGGEETQYF. CDR3 nucleotide sequence: TGTGCCAGCTCACCAATAGGGGGGGAAGAGACCCAGTACTTC.

This chain joins TRBV6-5 and TRBJ2-7; weak D call: TRBD1 (5 bases). The CDR3 consists of 12 residues. V lost 7 bases to trimming and J lost 4 bases, with 11 bases between them. The germline gives CDR1 MNHEY, CDR2 SVGAGI. The CDR3: CASTQDSYEQYF. The CDR3 nucleotides read TGTGCCAGCACCCAAGACAGTTACGAGCAGTACTTC.

The V gene is TRBV5-4, the J gene TRBJ2-7; perhaps TRBD2 as D (5 bases). V dropped 4 bases and J dropped 2 bases, with 10 bases sitting between them. Germline CDR1 is SGHNT and CDR2 is YYREEE (reference sequence). CDR3 length: 13 residues. CDR3 residues: CASSPDGTYEQYF. The CDR3 DNA follows: TGTGCCAGCAGCCCAGACGGGACCTACGAGCAGTACTTC.

This sequence joins TRBV4-3 and TRBJ2-7; 12 bases agree with TRBD2. This CDR3 is built from 16 residues. Germline CDR1 and CDR2: LGHNA and YSLEER. The V and J ends lost 1 base and 4 bases, in that order; junction bases with no gene match: 5. CDR3 sequence: CASSQGYLAGGYEQYF. In DNA form, the CDR3 reads TGCGCCAGCAGCCAAGGTTACCTAGCGGGAGGGTACGAGCAGTACTTC.

The rearrangement uses TRBV9 and TRBJ2-3; D remains ambiguous. Per the germline V gene, CDR1 is SGDLS and CDR2 is YYNGEE. The CDR3 sequence is 15 residues long. V shed 3 bases and J shed 0 bases, with 11 bases lying between them. CDR3 protein: CASSGVEESTDTQYF. The CDR3 DNA reads TGTGCCAGCAGCGGGGTTGAGGAGAGCACAGATACGCAGTATTTT.